The source of this T cell receptor beta chain is a study of shared T cell receptors in the human thymus. TCRdb's copy holds only in-frame clones and misses some; the assay was immunoSEQ multiplex PCR. The sample lists hundreds of thousands of clones, 85% to 95% occurring once. From germline, CDR1 is MGHRA and CDR2 YSYEKL. The junction had 9 bases not matched to a gene; V was cut back by 4 bases and J by 1 base. This CDR3 contains 16 residues. Sequenced input: thymocytes. The chain couples TRBV4-1 to TRBJ1-1, with 7 positions matching TRBD1. The receptor comes from a human donor. CDR3 nucleotide sequence: TGCGCCAGCAGCCCTGTGAAGGAGGGGGCGAACACTGAAGCTTTCTTT. As protein: CASSPVKEGANTEAFF.